A selection of T cell receptor beta chains follows, all from one sample in a study of early T cells in non-severe SARS-CoV-2 infection. TCRdb independently ran MiXCR on the 5' RACE reads; one entry per CDR3 protein. Of about 42,000 distinct CDR3 sequences in the sample, 7.1% are singletons; the top ten hold roughly 4.5%. The sequenced sample was whole blood. These receptors were taken from an adult who was a healthcare worker with PCR-confirmed SARS-CoV-2 infection or an uninfected control (not recorded which). Both conserved end residues are part of each CDR3. Each record gives: D gene, V gene, clone size, J gene, CDR3 DNA, CDR3 protein. The D gene is left open where the match is weak. Size is omitted from some rows. Given values are once, few, many or a class for expanded clones.

D gene: -; V gene: TRBV11-2; clone size: many; J gene: TRBJ2-3; CDR3 DNA: TGTGCCAGCAGCTTAGTTGGCGATACGCAGTATTTT; CDR3 protein: CASSLVGDTQYF
D gene: TRBD1; V gene: TRBV12-3/TRBV12-4; clone size: -; J gene: TRBJ2-7; CDR3 DNA: TGTGCCAGCAGTTTAGCGTGGGGACAGGGCTCCTACGAGCAGTACTTC; CDR3 protein: CASSLAWGQGSYEQYF
D gene: TRBD1; V gene: TRBV18; clone size: few; J gene: TRBJ1-5; CDR3 DNA: TGTGCCAGCTCACCGACAGGGAATAGCAATCAGCCCCAGCATTTT; CDR3 protein: CASSPTGNSNQPQHF
D gene: TRBD2; V gene: TRBV20-1; clone size: many; J gene: TRBJ2-7; CDR3 DNA: TGCAGTGCCCGGACTAGCGGACACTACGAGCAGTACTTC; CDR3 protein: CSARTSGHYEQYF
D gene: TRBD1; V gene: TRBV7-2; clone size: -; J gene: TRBJ2-7; CDR3 DNA: TGTGCCAGCAGAGGGACAGCGTCTTTCGGGCAGTACTTC; CDR3 protein: CASRGTASFGQYF
D gene: -; V gene: TRBV6-2/TRBV6-3; clone size: -; J gene: TRBJ1-5; CDR3 DNA: TGTGCCAGCAGCAGAAGACCAGATCAGCCCCAGCATTTT; CDR3 protein: CASSRRPDQPQHF
D gene: -; V gene: TRBV12-5; clone size: -; J gene: TRBJ2-5; CDR3 DNA: TGTGCTAGTGGTTTGGGAAGGGGGAAAGAGACCCAGTACTTC; CDR3 protein: CASGLGRGKETQYF
D gene: -; V gene: TRBV29-1; clone size: many; J gene: TRBJ2-2; CDR3 DNA: TGCAGCGTTGAAGATCTAGGGCGACCCGGGGAGCTGTTTTTT; CDR3 protein: CSVEDLGRPGELFF
D gene: TRBD1; V gene: TRBV11-2; clone size: few; J gene: TRBJ2-4; CDR3 DNA: TGTGCCAGCAGGAACAGACAGGGAATACTAGCCAAAAACATTCAGTACTTC; CDR3 protein: CASRNRQGILAKNIQYF
D gene: TRBD1; V gene: TRBV12-3/TRBV12-4; clone size: -; J gene: TRBJ1-2; CDR3 DNA: TGTGCCAGCAGTTCCCGGGACAGGCCTAACTATGGCTACACCTTC; CDR3 protein: CASSSRDRPNYGYTF
D gene: TRBD2; V gene: TRBV7-8; clone size: -; J gene: TRBJ2-5; CDR3 DNA: TGTGCCAGCAGCTTGTGGCGGGGGGGCCGCGAGACCCAGTACTTC; CDR3 protein: CASSLWRGGRETQYF
D gene: -; V gene: TRBV14; clone size: many; J gene: TRBJ1-1; CDR3 DNA: TGTGCCAGCAGCCAACTAACTGAAGCTTTCTTT; CDR3 protein: CASSQLTEAFF
D gene: -; V gene: TRBV6-1; clone size: many; J gene: TRBJ2-3; CDR3 DNA: TGTGCCAGCAGTTCGACAGGATCTAGCACAGATACGCAGTATTTT; CDR3 protein: CASSSTGSSTDTQYF
D gene: -; V gene: TRBV7-6; clone size: -; J gene: TRBJ1-4; CDR3 DNA: TGTGCCAGCAGCCCCACGGCAAATGAAAAACTGTTTTTT; CDR3 protein: CASSPTANEKLFF
D gene: TRBD1; V gene: TRBV11-2; clone size: many; J gene: TRBJ2-7; CDR3 DNA: TGTGCCAGCAGCTTCGGGACAGGGACCTACGAGCAGTACTTC; CDR3 protein: CASSFGTGTYEQYF
D gene: -; V gene: TRBV11-2; clone size: few; J gene: TRBJ1-5; CDR3 DNA: TGTGCCAGCAGGGCGGGAAGGGGAGGCGATCAGCCCCAGCATTTT; CDR3 protein: CASRAGRGGDQPQHF
D gene: TRBD2; V gene: TRBV20-1; clone size: many; J gene: TRBJ2-2; CDR3 DNA: TGCAGTGCCCGGACTAGCAACACCGGGGAGCTGTTTTTT; CDR3 protein: CSARTSNTGELFF
D gene: -; V gene: TRBV3-1; clone size: many; J gene: TRBJ2-3; CDR3 DNA: TGTGCCAGCAGCCAAGCCCTCCGCCTAGGGGGGGGCCCCGATACGCAGTATTTT; CDR3 protein: CASSQALRLGGGPDTQYF
D gene: TRBD1; V gene: TRBV7-9; clone size: -; J gene: TRBJ1-4; CDR3 DNA: TGTGCCAGCAGCCCAGGGACAGGGGCAACTAATGAAAAACTGTTTTTT; CDR3 protein: CASSPGTGATNEKLFF
D gene: -; V gene: TRBV10-3; clone size: many; J gene: TRBJ2-3; CDR3 DNA: TGTGCCATCAGTGGAGTGGGTACGCAGTATTTT; CDR3 protein: CAISGVGTQYF
D gene: TRBD1; V gene: TRBV5-6; clone size: many; J gene: TRBJ1-6; CDR3 DNA: TGTGCCAGCAGCTTGACAGGGGACTCACCCCTCCACTTT; CDR3 protein: CASSLTGDSPLHF
D gene: -; V gene: TRBV6-6; clone size: -; J gene: TRBJ2-1; CDR3 DNA: TGTGCCAGCAGCTCCACAGGGAAGAAGGACAATGAGCAGTTCTTC; CDR3 protein: CASSSTGKKDNEQFF
D gene: -; V gene: TRBV19; clone size: many; J gene: TRBJ1-5; CDR3 DNA: TGTGCCAGTAGGCCTCTTCCAGGACTTCAGGAGCAACAGCCCCAGCATTTT; CDR3 protein: CASRPLPGLQEQQPQHF
D gene: TRBD2; V gene: TRBV7-2; clone size: few; J gene: TRBJ2-7; CDR3 DNA: TGTGCCAGCAGCTTATTGCGGGGGTCCTCCTACGAGCAGTACTTC; CDR3 protein: CASSLLRGSSYEQYF
D gene: TRBD2; V gene: TRBV20-1; clone size: -; J gene: TRBJ2-5; CDR3 DNA: TGCAGTGCTAGTGGTAGCGGGGGGCAGATCGGGGAGACCCAGTACTTC; CDR3 protein: CSASGSGGQIGETQYF
D gene: -; V gene: TRBV7-6; clone size: many; J gene: TRBJ2-6; CDR3 DNA: TGTGCCAGCAGCTTGGATCGCTCTGGGGCCAACGTCCTGACTTTC; CDR3 protein: CASSLDRSGANVLTF
D gene: -; V gene: TRBV18; clone size: few; J gene: TRBJ1-2; CDR3 DNA: TGTGCCAGCTCACCGGAGGGATACGGGGCTAACTATGGCTACACCTTC; CDR3 protein: CASSPEGYGANYGYTF
D gene: -; V gene: TRBV5-8; clone size: many; J gene: TRBJ1-4; CDR3 DNA: TGTGCCAGCAGCTCGCGGATAGACAGTAATGAAAAACTGTTTTTT; CDR3 protein: CASSSRIDSNEKLFF
D gene: -; V gene: TRBV12-3/TRBV12-4; clone size: -; J gene: TRBJ1-5; CDR3 DNA: TGTGCCAGCAGTTTGAACGGCAATCAGCCCCAGCATTTT; CDR3 protein: CASSLNGNQPQHF
D gene: -; V gene: TRBV29-1; clone size: few; J gene: TRBJ2-3; CDR3 DNA: TGCAGCGGAAACCGGAGAAGTGCAGATACGCAGTATTTT; CDR3 protein: CSGNRRSADTQYF
D gene: -; V gene: TRBV7-8; clone size: medium-sized; J gene: TRBJ1-1; CDR3 DNA: TGTGCCAGCAGCTTAGGTTTAATTGGAAACACTGAAGCTTTCTTT; CDR3 protein: CASSLGLIGNTEAFF
D gene: TRBD1; V gene: TRBV6-6; clone size: -; J gene: TRBJ1-2; CDR3 DNA: TGTGCCAGCAGCCCCCCGGGACAGGGAAACTATGGCTACACCTTC; CDR3 protein: CASSPPGQGNYGYTF
D gene: -; V gene: TRBV27; clone size: many; J gene: TRBJ2-5; CDR3 DNA: TGTGCCAGCAGTACACCTGAGGGGGGCGCCGAGACCCAGTACTTC; CDR3 protein: CASSTPEGGAETQYF
D gene: -; V gene: TRBV5-4; clone size: few; J gene: TRBJ2-3; CDR3 DNA: TGTGCCAGCAGCTTGGACATCACCACAGATACGCAGTATTTT; CDR3 protein: CASSLDITTDTQYF
D gene: -; V gene: TRBV11-2; clone size: many; J gene: TRBJ2-6; CDR3 DNA: TGTGCCAGCAGCCATCTCGGCGTCCTGACTTTC; CDR3 protein: CASSHLGVLTF
D gene: -; V gene: TRBV24-1; clone size: many; J gene: TRBJ1-5; CDR3 DNA: TGTGCCACCAGGGGCGATCAGAATAGCAATCAGCCCCAGCATTTT; CDR3 protein: CATRGDQNSNQPQHF
D gene: -; V gene: TRBV19; clone size: -; J gene: TRBJ1-2; CDR3 DNA: TGTGCCAGTAGTATAGGCGACAGACCTCCTATGGGCTACACCTTC; CDR3 protein: CASSIGDRPPMGYTF
D gene: TRBD2; V gene: TRBV15; clone size: -; J gene: TRBJ2-3; CDR3 DNA: TGTGCCACCAGCAGAGACGGGAGGACCGACTACACAGATACGCAGTATTTT; CDR3 protein: CATSRDGRTDYTDTQYF
D gene: TRBD1; V gene: TRBV2; clone size: few; J gene: TRBJ2-1; CDR3 DNA: TGTGCCAGCAGTGGACAGGGGGGCTCCTACAATGAGCAGTTCTTC; CDR3 protein: CASSGQGGSYNEQFF
D gene: TRBD1; V gene: TRBV29-1; clone size: few; J gene: TRBJ2-6; CDR3 DNA: TGCAGCGTGGGACAGACTCTCTCTGGGGCCAACGTCCTGACTTTC; CDR3 protein: CSVGQTLSGANVLTF
D gene: -; V gene: TRBV24-1; clone size: few; J gene: TRBJ1-1; CDR3 DNA: TGTGCCACCAGTGAACAGGTACCCCCCTTGAACACTGAAGCTTTCTTT; CDR3 protein: CATSEQVPPLNTEAFF
D gene: -; V gene: TRBV11-2; clone size: -; J gene: TRBJ2-7; CDR3 DNA: TGTGCCAGCAGGACAGCAACCTACGAGCAGTACTTC; CDR3 protein: CASRTATYEQYF
D gene: -; V gene: TRBV7-8; clone size: few; J gene: TRBJ2-7; CDR3 DNA: TGTGCCAGCAGCTTAGTGAGGGCGACGGGGGAGCAGTACTTC; CDR3 protein: CASSLVRATGEQYF
D gene: TRBD1; V gene: TRBV15; clone size: -; J gene: TRBJ1-6; CDR3 DNA: TGTGCCACCAGCAGCGGGACAGGTCCTCCGGGGGAGTCACCCCTCCACTTT; CDR3 protein: CATSSGTGPPGESPLHF
D gene: TRBD2; V gene: TRBV9; clone size: many; J gene: TRBJ2-1; CDR3 DNA: TGTGCCAGTTCTAGCGGGGAACTTAATGAGCAGTTCTTC; CDR3 protein: CASSSGELNEQFF
D gene: -; V gene: TRBV6-1; clone size: -; J gene: TRBJ1-5; CDR3 DNA: TGTGCCAGCAGTGAAGCTCTGGGGTCTTGGGATCAGCCCCAGCATTTT; CDR3 protein: CASSEALGSWDQPQHF
D gene: -; V gene: TRBV9; clone size: medium-sized; J gene: TRBJ1-2; CDR3 DNA: TGTGCCAGTGGCACAGGTGGCTATGGCTACACCTTC; CDR3 protein: CASGTGGYGYTF
D gene: -; V gene: TRBV19; clone size: few; J gene: TRBJ1-5; CDR3 DNA: TGTGCCAGTAGTGTCAGGGATCCTCAGCCCCAGCATTTT; CDR3 protein: CASSVRDPQPQHF
D gene: TRBD1; V gene: TRBV11-2; clone size: many; J gene: TRBJ1-1; CDR3 DNA: TGTGCCACCACCATAGGGACAGTTACCATGAACACTGAAGCTTTCTTT; CDR3 protein: CATTIGTVTMNTEAFF
D gene: -; V gene: TRBV7-3; clone size: -; J gene: TRBJ1-2; CDR3 DNA: TGTGCCAGCAGCTCTACCCCGGGACAAAACTATGGCTACACCTTC; CDR3 protein: CASSSTPGQNYGYTF
D gene: -; V gene: TRBV3-1; clone size: -; J gene: TRBJ2-2; CDR3 DNA: TGTGCCAGCAGCCAGAGAGTCGGGGAGCTGTTTTTT; CDR3 protein: CASSQRVGELFF
D gene: -; V gene: TRBV29-1; clone size: few; J gene: TRBJ2-3; CDR3 DNA: TGCAGCGTTGACGAGAGCACAGATACGCAGTATTTT; CDR3 protein: CSVDESTDTQYF
D gene: -; V gene: TRBV3-1; clone size: many; J gene: TRBJ1-4; CDR3 DNA: TGTGCCAGCAGCACCAACAGGAATGAAAAACTGTTTTTT; CDR3 protein: CASSTNRNEKLFF
D gene: -; V gene: TRBV9; clone size: -; J gene: TRBJ1-1; CDR3 DNA: TGTGCCAGCAGCAACACAGGGCCCACTGAAGCTTTCTTT; CDR3 protein: CASSNTGPTEAFF
D gene: TRBD2; V gene: TRBV2; clone size: many; J gene: TRBJ2-3; CDR3 DNA: TGTGCCAGCACCAAAAAAGCGGGGCCAGATACGCAGTATTTT; CDR3 protein: CASTKKAGPDTQYF
D gene: -; V gene: TRBV19; clone size: many; J gene: TRBJ1-5; CDR3 DNA: TGTGCCAGTAGCAGAGGGGCGGTCGGTCAGCCCCAGCATTTT; CDR3 protein: CASSRGAVGQPQHF
D gene: TRBD1; V gene: TRBV6-5; clone size: few; J gene: TRBJ2-3; CDR3 DNA: TGTGCCAGCAGACGACAGGGCGGCACAGATACGCAGTATTTT; CDR3 protein: CASRRQGGTDTQYF
D gene: -; V gene: TRBV5-6; clone size: -; J gene: TRBJ2-5; CDR3 DNA: TGTGCCAGCAGCTTGGTAGGGCGGGCAGAGACCCAGTACTTC; CDR3 protein: CASSLVGRAETQYF
D gene: -; V gene: TRBV7-8; clone size: few; J gene: TRBJ2-5; CDR3 DNA: TGTGCCAGCAGCCCCTTTGGCGGGGCTCAAGAGACCCAGTACTTC; CDR3 protein: CASSPFGGAQETQYF